This TCR beta chain was found in a study of T cell clonality in common variable immunodeficiency. General observations from the study: Compared with healthy controls, CVID subjects showed increased TCRbeta clonality, mostly in about a third. T cell subpopulation sequencing would be needed to explain CVID clonality. In common variable immunodeficiency, TCR beta chains reportedly carried fewer deletions and N-nucleotide insertions.

This clone is termed medium-sized (0.01 to 0.1%). The antigen is undetermined. A junction boundary mismatches the germline segment, possibly from a read error. The CDR3 end falls 3 residues outside the read, so it is completed with the germline J gene. Sequenced by immunoSEQ multiplex PCR; TCRdb stores in-frame clones only, minus some. The profile covers thousands of clones, none occurring a single time. The CDR3 loop spans 17 amino acids. Germline V CDR1 and CDR2: SQVTM, ANQGSEA. The V call is TRBV29-1, the J call TRBJ2-2; 11 bases are a match to TRBD2. The origin of this receptor is a human donor with common variable immunodeficiency. Sequences were obtained from peripheral blood mononuclear cells. The chain's CDR3 is CSVEGVAGGRFTGELFF. The DNA read from the CDR3 is TGCAGCGTCGAAGGTGTAGCGGGAGGGCGATTCACCGGGGAG.